This TCR beta chain was recorded in a study of regulatory T cells in long-lasting Graves disease. Germline V gives CDR1 MNHEY, CDR2 SVGEGT. The CDR3 is 17 amino acids. The V and J ends lost 2 bases and 0 bases respectively, with 14 bases between them. Time point of the sample: newly diagnosed GD, antithyroid drugs for less than 3 months. The TCR library used RNA extracted from PBMCs. This clonotype was picked up many times. The antigen remains unidentified. Overall study results and limits: Between persistent patients, around 2,900 public clonotypes were shared, exceeding the approximately 990 shared between new patients.

Arm-PCR of CDR3 regions and iRepertoire HTBI primers were the basis on which TCR beta libraries were built. TCRdb passed the multiplex PCR reads through MiXCR, listing each CDR3 protein once. The sample contains fewer than 650,000 distinct CDR3 sequences, around 17% of which appear only once. These same records also appear under a second study, on T cells in Graves' hyperthyroidism and ophthalmopathy. That paper adds: The model identified upcoming ophthalmopathy a median around 6 months ahead of onset.

The origin of this receptor is a woman in her 30s with Graves disease. The sample here was peripheral blood mononuclear cells (PBMCs), taken at new diagnosis, from a patient treated with antithyroid drugs. The chain links TRBV6-2 or TRBV6-3 to TRBJ1-5; D remains ambiguous. Written as DNA, the CDR3 is TGTGCCAGCAGTTACGCCTCCCCAAGGATTAGCAATCAGCCCCAGCATTTT. Protein: CASSYASPRISNQPQHF.